The T cell receptor beta chain described here comes from a study of cytomegalovirus exposure and HLA in healthy donors. V lost 6 bases and J lost 4; bases outside the gene matches: 3. In germline, CDR1 is SSHAT, CDR2 FNYEAQ (reference sequence). The CDR3 is made up of 15 amino acids. Regarding this clone: Its antigen is undetermined.

Whole-study findings and limits: In an earlier analysis, in fewer than 700 donors, most V segments appeared productive either ~87% or ~30% of the time. Later analysis suggested links between common viral pathogens and several top significant clusters.

PCR involved 60 Vbeta and 13 Jbeta primers. Authors' analysis steps: Around 80 million unique TCR beta chains, some 9.9 million of them shared, were counted by a later analysis. Assay: immunoSEQ multiplex PCR; the TCRdb copy retains only in-frame clones and omits some. The V and J calls and clone size come from that table; D and trimming were worked out from the DNA. The sample has around 250,000 clones; approximately 82% are singletons. This chain links TRBV7-7 with TRBJ2-5; 15 bases map to TRBD2. The receptor comes from a woman aged 60-75 years in good health and CMV-seropositive. Source material: PBMCs. CDR3 sequence reads: CASSPGLAGGETQYF. For the CDR3, the DNA is TGTGCCAGCAGTCCGGGACTAGCGGGAGGAGAGACCCAGTACTTC.